A selection of T cell receptor beta chains follows, all from one sample in a study of Ad26.COV2.S vaccination and SARS-CoV-2 variants. Only in-frame clones appear in the TCRdb table, and some are missing; sequencing was by immunoSEQ multiplex PCR. This sample yields some 340,000 clones, of which around 84% are seen a single time; 1.9% belongs to the top ten. The source was peripheral blood, collected in a trial of Ad26.COV2.S vaccine versus placebo. These receptors came from a person aged 18-60 years who received the Ad26.COV2.S COVID-19 vaccine or a placebo. CDR3s include the opening cysteine and the closing phenylalanine or tryptophan. D genes are given only for firm matches. Some rows mark clone size as missing; the rest say once, few, many or name a class of expanded clone.

>TRBV7-9|once|NA|TRBJ1-2
TGTGCCAGCAGCTTAGAGGCAGGGAACTATGGCTACACCTTC
CASSLEAGNYGYTF
>TRBV2|NA|TRBD2|TRBJ2-7
TGTGCCAGCAGTGGAGCTAGCGGGGGGGCTGAGCAGTACTTC
CASSGASGGAEQYF
>TRBV5-4|NA|NA|TRBJ1-5
TGTGCCAGCAGCTTGGACAAGAATCAGCCCCAGCATTTT
CASSLDKNQPQHF
>TRBV5-1|NA|NA|TRBJ1-1
TGCGCCAGCAGCTTGGGGCAGCCTAACACTGAAGCTTTCTTT
CASSLGQPNTEAFF
>TRBV4-3|NA|TRBD1|TRBJ2-7
TGCGCCAGCAGCCACTCCGGGACAGGGGAATACGAGCAGTACTTC
CASSHSGTGEYEQYF
>TRBV19|NA|TRBD1|TRBJ1-2
TGTGCCAGCACTGACAGGGCCTATGGCTACACCTTC
CASTDRAYGYTF
>TRBV7-2|NA|NA|TRBJ1-1
TGTGCCAGCAGCGGAACAACAGGGTTATCTGAAGCTTTCTTT
CASSGTTGLSEAFF
>TRBV5-1|NA|NA|TRBJ2-7
TGCGCCAGCAGCTTGGACACGACCTACGAGCAGTACTTC
CASSLDTTYEQYF
>TRBV5-4|many|TRBD1|TRBJ2-5
TGTGCCAGCACCCGGACAGGGGGCCCGCGCGATTCTGAGACCCAGTACTTC
CASTRTGGPRDSETQYF
>TRBV3-1/TRBV3-2|NA|TRBD2|TRBJ2-7
TGTGCCAGCAGCCAGGGACGGGGGGTCGAGCAGTACTTC
CASSQGRGVEQYF
>TRBV3-1/TRBV3-2|once|NA|TRBJ2-5
TGTGCCAGCAGCCATAGAGTATTACAAGAGACCCAGTACTTC
CASSHRVLQETQYF
>TRBV5-6|NA|TRBD1|TRBJ2-7
TGTGCCAGCAGTTCCCTCGGGACAGGCTCCTACGAGCAGTACTTC
CASSSLGTGSYEQYF
>TRBV9|NA|TRBD1|TRBJ1-2
TGTGCCAGCAGCGGGGACAGTGGAGGTCAGGCTAACTATGGCTACACCTTC
CASSGDSGGQANYGYTF
>TRBV6-6|NA|NA|TRBJ1-2
TGTGCCAGCAGTTACTCGAAACCAACATATGGCTACACCTTC
CASSYSKPTYGYTF
>TRBV18|few|NA|TRBJ1-5
TGTGCCAGCTCAGCAGTGGTCGGCAATCAGCCCCAGCATTTT
CASSAVVGNQPQHF
>TRBV7-8|NA|TRBD1|TRBJ1-5
TGTGCCAGCAGCTACAGGGGACGAAATCAGCCCCAGCATTTT
CASSYRGRNQPQHF
>TRBV11-2|NA|NA|TRBJ2-6
TGTGCCAGCAGCCCCCCAGGGGCCAACGTCCTGACTTTC
CASSPPGANVLTF
>TRBV28|NA|TRBD1|TRBJ1-1
TGTGCCAGCAGTCGGGACAGCTATATCCCTCTTCTGAACACTGAAGCTTTCTTT
CASSRDSYIPLLNTEAFF
>TRBV27|NA|NA|TRBJ1-2
TGTGCCAGCACCCGGAGGGGGGCGGGAGGCTATGGCTACACCTTC
CASTRRGAGGYGYTF
>TRBV30|NA|NA|TRBJ1-2
TGTGCCTGGAGTAGGTGGGGAGGCTACACCTTC
CAWSRWGGYTF
>TRBV20-1|NA|NA|TRBJ2-5
TGCAGTGCTTTCCGGGAGACCCAGTACTTC
CSAFRETQYF
>TRBV7-8|many|NA|TRBJ1-2
TGTGCCAGCAGCCCCCAAATTATTAACTATGGCTACACCTTC
CASSPQIINYGYTF
>TRBV27|NA|NA|TRBJ2-3
TGTGCCAGCAGTTTATTATCCGAAGCGGACACAGATACGCAGTATTTT
CASSLLSEADTDTQYF